The 27 T cell receptor beta chains presented below share a single source sample, sequenced in a study of T cells in Graves' hyperthyroidism and ophthalmopathy. TCR beta CDR3 region amplification was performed from RNA transcripts. The study used the HTBI primer set for a first-round RT-PCR of the TCR CDR3. MiXCR was run by TCRdb on the multiplex PCR reads, yielding one entry per CDR3 protein. The sample shows about 600,000 distinct CDR3 sequences, about a sixth of them seen only once. The sample comprised blood. The origin of the receptors is a woman in her thirties or forties with Graves' ophthalmopathy.

This clonotype was recorded many times. The CDR3 DNA reads TGTGCCGTCGGGCTAGCGGGAGTGGATGAGCAGTTCTTC. It codes for CAVGLAGVDEQFF. V is TRBV30 and J is TRBJ2-1; TRBD2 aligns across 10 bases. J gave up 8 bases and V 8 bases, and 9 bases lay outside the gene matches. Germline V lookup: CDR1 GTSNPN, CDR2 SVGIG (reference sequence). The CDR3 has 13 residues.

This clonotype appeared a few times. V is TRBV24-1 and J is TRBJ2-2; perhaps D is TRBD1 or TRBD2 (5 bases each). V lost 4 bases and J lost 4, with 12 bases in between. Germline CDR1 KGHDR, CDR2 SFDVKD. CDR3 size: 15 residues. CDR3 bases: TGTGCCACCAGTGAGAGGGGATCGGTCACCGGGGAGCTGTTTTTT. It translates to CATSERGSVTGELFF.

The gene calls are TRBV10-3 and TRBJ1-5; D is possibly TRBD1 (5 bases). The ends were cut back, 3 bases at V and 9 bases at J, with 12 bases in the middle. Germline loops: CDR1 ENHRY, CDR2 SYGVKD. The CDR3 spans 13 residues. CDR3 loop: CAISDDGAGPQHF. The CDR3 nucleotides read TGTGCCATCAGTGACGACGGGGCCGGGCCCCAGCATTTT.

This clonotype was counted a few times. The chain has TRBV12-3 or TRBV12-4 and TRBJ2-3, with D perhaps matching TRBD1 (6 bases). This CDR3 has 15 residues. V gave up 5 bases and J gave up 1 base, with 13 bases separating them. The CDR3 spells CASSPPQGRTDTQYF. The CDR3 DNA sequence: TGTGCCAGCAGTCCCCCACAGGGTCGCACAGATACGCAGTATTTT.

The rearrangement joins TRBV4-1 to TRBJ2-5, with D perhaps TRBD1 or TRBD2 (6 bases each). In germline, CDR1 is MGHRA, CDR2 YSYEKL. CDR3 size: 18 residues. Trimming took off 0 bases at V and 1 base at J, with 18 bases between the two ends. The CDR3 sequence: CASSQEIGGRLSQETQYF. In DNA, the CDR3 is TGCGCCAGCAGCCAAGAAATTGGGGGGCGGCTAAGCCAAGAGACCCAGTACTTC.

This clonotype was counted at least ten times. The chain couples TRBV5-1 to TRBJ2-6, with D maybe TRBD2 (5 bases). The CDR3 length is 17 residues. Trimming took off 7 bases at V and 4 bases at J, with 21 bases between the two ends. Germline values: CDR1 SGHRS, CDR2 YFSETQ. The CDR3 nucleotides read TGCGCCAGCCAACACAGAGGGCTCTCCTCCGGGGCCAACGTCCTGACTTTC. Translating gives CASQHRGLSSGANVLTF.

Ten or more counts support this clonotype. The chain couples TRBV24-1 to TRBJ2-2; D is unresolved. V lost 3 bases to trimming and J lost 8 bases, with 6 bases between them. This CDR3 contains 12 residues. Germline CDR1 is KGHDR and CDR2 is SFDVKD. Here the CDR3 reads CATSDKRGELFF. DNA for the CDR3: TGTGCCACCAGTGATAAAAGGGGGGAGCTGTTTTTT.

This chain uses TRBV20-1 with TRBJ2-5; TRBD2 matches at 10 bases. The CDR3 is 15 residues long. J lost 3 bases, V lost 0 bases, and 4 bases had no gene match. Germline assignment: CDR1 DFQATT and CDR2 SNEGSKA (reference sequence). The CDR3 here is CSARDRTSGKETQYF. The CDR3 DNA is TGCAGTGCTAGAGATCGCACTAGCGGGAAAGAGACCCAGTACTTC.

This clonotype has a count of ten or more. The chain is built from TRBV12-3 or TRBV12-4 and TRBJ2-7; D is undetermined. Trimming cost V 5 bases and J 4 bases, with 15 bases left between them. The CDR3 totals 14 residues. The DNA of the CDR3 is TGTGCCAGCAGTGGATCTGGTTTCCGGTACGAGCAGTACTTC. It is translated as CASSGSGFRYEQYF.

This clonotype occurred many times. The V call is TRBV5-1, the J call TRBJ1-1, with a tentative D call TRBD1 (5 bases). Germline V gene data show CDR1 as SGHRS and CDR2 as YFSETQ. Deletions cut 2 bases from V and 2 bases from J, with 13 bases between. The CDR3 totals 15 residues. CDR3 in DNA: TGCGCCAGCAGCTTCCCCGGGACCCCTAACACTGAAGCTTTCTTT. Translating it yields CASSFPGTPNTEAFF.

This clonotype was found many times. The chain is built from TRBV5-1 and TRBJ2-1; D may be TRBD2 (6 bases). The CDR3 loop spans 15 amino acids. Trimming took 7 bases from V and 3 from J, leaving 17 bases between them. Germline CDR1 SGHRS, CDR2 YFSETQ. CDR3 region: CASGKTSQNYNEQFF. The CDR3 DNA is TGCGCCAGCGGGAAGACTAGTCAGAACTACAATGAGCAGTTCTTC.

This chain joins TRBV20-1 and TRBJ1-2, with TRBD1 as a possible D gene (5 bases). Trimming shortened V by 0 bases and J by 4 bases, and 21 bases separated the two germline ends. Germline V gives CDR1 DFQATT, CDR2 SNEGSKA (reference sequence). The CDR3 is made up of 17 amino acids. The CDR3 coding sequence is TGCAGTGCTAGAGATACCAGAGCGGCCATTGGGGGCTATGGCTACACCTTC. Residues: CSARDTRAAIGGYGYTF.

CDR3: CASSLIPSNEQFF. As DNA, the CDR3 is TGTGCCAGCAGCTTAATTCCTAGCAATGAGCAGTTCTTC. The rearrangement links TRBV11-2 to TRBJ2-1; D ambiguous. Germline V gene sequence: CDR1 SGHAT, CDR2 FQNNGV. This CDR3 spans 13 amino acids. Deletions cut 2 bases from V and 6 bases from J, with 8 bases between.

This clonotype was detected a few times. The chain employs TRBV20-1 and TRBJ1-1; D unclear. The CDR3 sequence is 15 residues long. Germline V gene data show CDR1 as DFQATT and CDR2 as SNEGSKA (reference sequence). The V and J ends lost 3 bases and 0 bases respectively, with 14 bases between them. For the CDR3, the DNA is TGCAGTGCTAGTAGTGGGGTTCGAATGAACACTGAAGCTTTCTTT. Protein sequence: CSASSGVRMNTEAFF.

In this sample, this clonotype turned up many times. The chain recombines TRBV15 with TRBJ2-2; D uncertain. Trimming pared 0 bases from V and 4 bases from J, leaving 9 bases between. CDR1 and CDR2 (germline): LNHNV, YYDKDF (reference sequence). The CDR3 has 15 amino acids. The CDR3 DNA follows: TGTGCCACCAGCAGAGAGGAGTCAGGCACCGGGGAGCTGTTTTTT. It specifies CATSREESGTGELFF.

The CDR3 protein is CASSPTRDPEETQYF. The CDR3 nucleotides read TGCGCCAGCAGCCCCACACGAGACCCCGAAGAGACCCAGTACTTC. V gene TRBV4-1 combines with J gene TRBJ2-5; D gene unclear. CDR3 length: 15 residues. V gave up 4 bases and J gave up 3 bases, with 15 bases separating them. CDR1 is MGHRA and CDR2 is YSYEKL in the germline V gene.

This clonotype appeared a few times. The genes are TRBV6-1 and TRBJ1-5; D gene uncertain. The V end was cut by 4 bases, the J end by 4 bases, with 14 bases between. CDR3 size: 15 residues. Germline V gene lookup returns CDR1 MNHNS and CDR2 SASEGT. The CDR3 DNA is TGTGCCAGCAGTGCAGGCAGTGGTGCTAATCAGCCCCAGCATTTT. This sequence encodes CASSAGSGANQPQHF.

At least ten counts were recorded for this clonotype. The rearrangement links TRBV2 to TRBJ2-5; D not certain. Per the germline V gene, CDR1 is SNHLY and CDR2 is FYNNEI. V was shortened by 8 bases and J by 2 bases, with 12 bases between the two germline ends. This CDR3 has 13 residues. This chain's CDR3 is CASGEWPQETQYF. The CDR3 coding sequence is TGTGCCAGCGGCGAGTGGCCGCAAGAGACCCAGTACTTC.

Only a few counts were recorded for this clonotype. The chain combines TRBV4-1 with TRBJ1-1; D gene unclear. This CDR3 has 13 amino acids. V lost 10 bases, J lost 3 bases, and 15 bases lay in between. Germline lookup yields CDR1 MGHRA and CDR2 YSYEKL. The CDR3 DNA follows: TGCGCCACCACGAAGTGGGGAGACACTGAAGCTTTCTTT. Protein: CATTKWGDTEAFF.

This clonotype was detected ten times or more. This chain connects TRBV7-2 to TRBJ2-1; D is uncertain. With 4 bases removed from V and 4 bases from J, the gap between germline ends came to 8 bases. CDR3 size: 13 residues. The V gene's germline CDR1 is SGHTA and CDR2 FQGNSA. CDR3 protein: CASSSQSYNEQFF. The CDR3 coding sequence is TGTGCCAGCAGCTCCCAGAGTTACAATGAGCAGTTCTTC.

The V call is TRBV29-1, the J call TRBJ2-1, with 7 bases that match TRBD1. V was pared by 6 bases and J by 0 bases, with 8 bases of the junction left unmatched. The CDR3 totals 15 residues. Germline values: CDR1 SQVTM, CDR2 ANQGSEA. CDR3 sequence reads: CSVGQFSTSYNEQFF. The CDR3 nucleotides read TGCAGCGTGGGACAGTTCTCGACCTCCTACAATGAGCAGTTCTTC.

CDR3 DNA: TGTGCCAGCAGTTTTGGGAGGGGTGGAAACACCATATATTTT. Residues: CASSFGRGGNTIYF. V is TRBV12-3 or TRBV12-4 and J is TRBJ1-3; tentative D call: TRBD1 (5 bases). The length of the CDR3 is 14 residues. V dropped 3 bases and J dropped 3 bases, with 9 bases sitting between them.

This clonotype was counted many times. The chain links TRBV3-1 to TRBJ2-3; possibly TRBD1 or TRBD2 for D (6 bases each). V was trimmed by 2 bases and J by 4 bases, leaving 7 bases between them. The length of the CDR3 is 13 residues. The V gene's germline CDR1 is LGHDT and CDR2 YNNKEL (reference sequence). Here the CDR3 reads CASSQRGADTQYF. CDR3 DNA sequence: TGTGCCAGCAGCCAAAGGGGGGCAGATACGCAGTATTTT.

Note on this clonotype: A much larger clone is a single base away; this may be a read error. The rearrangement joins TRBV6-5 to TRBJ1-1; D is uncertain. CDR3 length: 14 residues. CDR1 is MNHEY and CDR2 is SVGAGI in the germline V gene. CDR3 coding DNA: TGTGCCAGCGGTTACGGGAGGATGAACACTGAAGCTTTCTTT. Translated: CASGYGRMNTEAFF.

This clonotype was seen a few times. The chain employs TRBV5-1 and TRBJ2-5, with 9 nucleotides matching TRBD2. The CDR3 loop spans 15 amino acids. The V and J ends lost 6 bases and 5 bases, in that order; junction bases with no gene match: 11. Per the germline V gene, CDR1 is SGHRS and CDR2 is YFSETQ. CDR3 DNA: TGCGCCAGCAAGGGATCCCTAGCGGGGTTGGAGACCCAGTACTTC. This gives the protein CASKGSLAGLETQYF. The variable domain in full, completed from reference TRBV5-1 and TRBJ2-5, reads KAGVTQTPRYLIKTRGQQVTLSCSPISGHRSVSWYQQTPGQGLQFLFEYFSETQRNKGNFPGRFSGRQFSNSRSEMNVSTLELGDSALYLCASKGSLAGLETQYFGPGTRLLVL.

This rearrangement joins TRBV7-8 to TRBJ1-1; D is unclear. Germline V lookup: CDR1 SGHVS, CDR2 FQNEAQ. The V gene lost 4 bases and the J gene lost 2 bases, with 11 bases spanning the gap. The CDR3 is 14 residues long. CDR3 nucleotide sequence: TGTGCCAGCAGCTCAAACCGGGGTAACACTGAAGCTTTCTTT. It yields the protein CASSSNRGNTEAFF.

In regard to this clonotype: Germline and junction disagree at one end, which may indicate a read error. J is TRBJ1-2 and V is TRBV16; D perhaps matches TRBD1 (6 bases). CDR1 KGHSY and CDR2 FQNENV come from the germline V gene. The CDR3 loop spans 14 amino acids. The CDR3 DNA follows: TGTGCCAGCGCCAGGGACAAACCTAACTTTGGCTACACCTTC. Its translation is CASARDKPNFGYTF.